The 21 T cell receptor beta chains in this list originate from one sample, sequenced in a study of blood T cell repertoires in COVID-19. Produced via immunoSEQ multiplex PCR; TCRdb's table is partial and in-frame only. The table has around 150,000 clones, roughly 87% seen once; the top ten hold about 4.1%. The specimen was peripheral blood. These receptors all come from an older woman with active or convalescent COVID-19.

This chain joins TRBV3-1 (or the pseudogene TRBV3-2) and TRBJ2-1; 12 bases agree with TRBD2. The ends lost 3 bases at V and 8 bases at J; junction bases unmatched: 5. The length of the CDR3 is 15 residues. Germline V gives CDR1 LGHDT, CDR2 YNNKEL (reference sequence). CDR3 loop: CASSQARTSGDEQFF. CDR3 coding DNA: TGTGCCAGCAGCCAGGCTAGGACTAGCGGGGATGAGCAGTTCTTC.

J is TRBJ2-3 and V is TRBV6-1; 14 bases agree with TRBD2. CDR3 length: 16 residues. The germline V gene encodes CDR1 MNHNS and CDR2 SASEGT. V shed 4 bases, J shed 5 bases, and the junction held 5 bases outside the gene matches. The DNA for the CDR3 is TGTGCCAGCAGTGCGACTAGCGGGGGGGTTGTAGATACGCAGTATTTT. Encoded protein: CASSATSGGVVDTQYF.

The chain joins TRBV30 to TRBJ1-1; D is uncertain. CDR1 and CDR2 (germline): GTSNPN, SVGIG (reference sequence). Trimming stripped 1 base from V and 1 base from J, with 7 bases between. The CDR3 spans 13 residues. CDR3 sequence (DNA): TGTGCCTGGAGTGCGGGAGGGAACACTGAAGCTTTCTTT. Its translation: CAWSAGGNTEAFF.

This chain joins TRBV18 and TRBJ1-5; 7 bases line up with TRBD1. The germline V gene has CDR1 KGHSH and CDR2 LQKENI. The CDR3 totals 14 residues. V was pared by 2 bases and J by 6 bases, with 4 bases of the junction left unmatched. The CDR3 DNA follows: TGTGCCAGCTCACCATCCCAGGGGGGTCAGCCCCAGCATTTT. It translates to CASSPSQGGQPQHF.

The chain has TRBV3-1 (or the pseudogene TRBV3-2) and TRBJ2-5, with D possibly matching TRBD2 (6 bases). This CDR3 has 14 residues. Germline-derived CDR1 and CDR2 are LGHDT and YNNKEL (reference sequence). V lost 0 bases to trimming and J lost 5 bases, with 10 bases between them. In DNA, the CDR3 is TGTGCCAGCAGCCAAGATCATGGGGGGGAGACCCAGTACTTC. Amino acid sequence: CASSQDHGGETQYF.

This chain joins TRBV7-3 and TRBJ1-1, with D perhaps TRBD1 (6 bases). This CDR3 contains 11 residues. The V end lost 4 bases, the J end lost 10 bases, and 10 bases lay between the germline ends. CDR1 and CDR2 from the germline V gene are SGHTA and FQGTGA. The CDR3 loop is CASSSGHVAFF. Written as DNA, the CDR3 is TGTGCCAGCAGCTCGGGACACGTAGCTTTCTTT.

The CDR3 loop is CAWGGQGIEQYF. The CDR3 nucleotides are TGTGCCTGGGGGGGACAGGGGATCGAGCAGTACTTC. The chain is built from TRBV30 and TRBJ2-7; TRBD1 agrees at 10 bases. V lost 5 bases, J lost 6 bases, and 4 bases stayed unmatched. Germline loops: CDR1 GTSNPN, CDR2 SVGIG (reference sequence). The length of the CDR3 is 12 residues.

Details on this clone: The same CDR3 can be traced to other DNA sequences in this sample. The chain is built from TRBV5-1 and TRBJ1-3, with D uncertain. The CDR3 consists of 14 residues. Trimming took off 0 bases at V and 2 bases at J, with 6 bases between the two ends. CDR1 and CDR2 from the germline V gene are SGHRS and YFSETQ. DNA for the CDR3: TGCGCCAGCAGCTTGGCGGGAGCTGGAAACACCATATATTTT. It yields the protein CASSLAGAGNTIYF.

The V gene is TRBV6-6, the J gene TRBJ1-5; no definite D call. Trimming took 7 bases from V and 1 from J, leaving 8 bases between them. Per the germline V gene, CDR1 is MNHNY and CDR2 is SVGAGI (reference sequence). The CDR3 is 13 amino acids. CDR3 nucleotide sequence: TGTGCCAGCACCCTCGGGAGCAATCAGCCCCAGCATTTT. Protein sequence: CASTLGSNQPQHF.

The chain uses TRBV6-5 and TRBJ2-7; D might be TRBD1 (6 bases). The germline V gene has CDR1 MNHEY and CDR2 SVGAGI. Trimming removed 5 bases from V and 4 bases from J, with 6 bases in between. There are 11 residues in the CDR3. The CDR3 protein is CASSRGYEQYF. The CDR3 region has the DNA TGTGCCAGCAGTAGGGGGTACGAGCAGTACTTC.

This chain connects TRBV4-3 to TRBJ2-5, with 10 bases identical to TRBD1. Trimming removed 1 base from V and 3 bases from J; junction bases left unmatched: 5. The CDR3 is made up of 16 amino acids. In germline, CDR1 is LGHNA, CDR2 YSLEER. The CDR3 coding sequence is TGCGCCAGCAGCCAAGGACAGGGGGCGGTGGAAGAGACCCAGTACTTC. Protein product: CASSQGQGAVEETQYF.

The chain employs TRBV5-4 and TRBJ2-7; D is possibly TRBD2 (7 bases). Trimming pared 4 bases from V and 7 bases from J, leaving 21 bases between. Germline-derived CDR1 and CDR2 are SGHNT and YYREEE (reference sequence). The CDR3 has 15 amino acids. The CDR3 region has the DNA TGTGCCAGCAGCAAACAGGGTCTAGCGGAGGGGGAGCAGTACTTC. Its protein is CASSKQGLAEGEQYF. Drawing the rest from reference TRBV5-4 and TRBJ2-7, the complete variable domain is ETGVTQSPTHLIKTRGQQVTLRCSSQSGHNTVSWYQQALGQGPQFIFQYYREEENGRGNFPPRFSGLQFPNYSSELNVNALELDDSALYLCASSKQGLAEGEQYFGPGTRLTVT.

The V call is TRBV15, the J call TRBJ1-5; D gene ambiguous. Trimming removed 5 bases at V and 3 bases at J, with 17 bases between. This CDR3 spans 16 amino acids. Germline CDR1 reads LNHNV; CDR2 reads YYDKDF (reference sequence). The CDR3 loop reads CATSEGSDSFNQPQHF. CDR3 DNA sequence: TGTGCCACCAGCGAGGGCTCGGACTCTTTCAATCAGCCCCAGCATTTT.

The V gene is TRBV6-5, the J gene TRBJ1-1; 7 bases are a match to TRBD1. This CDR3 contains 15 residues. With V trimmed by 6 bases and J by 0 bases, 7 bases remained unmatched. Germline V gene sequence: CDR1 MNHEY, CDR2 SVGAGI. CDR3 coding DNA: TGTGCCAGCAGCCAACAACAGGGGATGAACACTGAAGCTTTCTTT. Encoded protein: CASSQQQGMNTEAFF.

This chain connects TRBV25-1 to TRBJ1-2; tentatively, D is TRBD1 (5 bases). Germline values: CDR1 MGHDK, CDR2 SYGVNS. This CDR3 is built from 10 residues. Trimming pared 8 bases from V and 9 bases from J, leaving 10 bases between. CDR3 nucleotides: TGTGCCAGCTCGGACAAAAGCTACACCTTC. Protein: CASSDKSYTF.

The V call is TRBV11-2, the J call TRBJ2-5; 7 bases fit TRBD1. Germline V gives CDR1 SGHAT, CDR2 FQNNGV. Trimming at V came to 5 bases and at J to 5 bases, leaving 14 bases not matched to a gene. This CDR3 comprises 16 residues. The CDR3 region has the DNA TGTGCCAGCAGCCCACCGAGACAGGGTTGGGGGGAGACCCAGTACTTC. Protein product: CASSPPRQGWGETQYF. Full variable domain (outside the CDR3, taken from reference TRBV11-2 and TRBJ2-5): EAGVAQSPRYKIIEKRQSVAFWCNPISGHATLYWYQQILGQGPKLLIQFQNNGVVDDSQLPKDRFSAERLKGVDSTLKIQPAKLEDSAVYLCASSPPRQGWGETQYFGPGTRLLVL.

The chain uses TRBV5-1 and TRBJ2-1, with 10 bases lining up with TRBD2. The CDR3 sequence is 17 residues long. The ends lost 4 bases at V and 3 bases at J; junction bases unmatched: 10. Germline V gene lookup returns CDR1 SGHRS and CDR2 YFSETQ. The CDR3: CASSPSRAGGFYNEQFF. CDR3 nucleotides: TGCGCCAGCAGCCCTTCCAGAGCGGGGGGGTTCTACAATGAGCAGTTCTTC.

V usage is TRBV7-2 and J usage is TRBJ2-5; the match to TRBD2 covers 8 bases. With 3 bases clipped from V and 4 bases from J, the junction kept 10 bases outside the gene matches. CDR3 length: 16 residues. Germline-derived CDR1 and CDR2 are SGHTA and FQGNSA. The CDR3 DNA reads as TGTGCCAGCAGCTTCCCCCCAACTAGCGGCCGAGAGACCCAGTACTTC. Its protein product is CASSFPPTSGRETQYF.

This chain uses TRBV27 with TRBJ1-4; no firm D call. Germline loops: CDR1 MNHEY, CDR2 SMNVEV (reference sequence). Trimming took off 0 bases at V and 3 bases at J, with 11 bases between the two ends. This CDR3 spans 16 amino acids. The CDR3: CASSLSLGDANEKLFF. The CDR3 DNA sequence: TGTGCCAGCAGTTTATCTCTCGGGGATGCTAATGAAAAACTGTTTTTT. Filled out from reference TRBV27 and TRBJ1-4, the complete variable domain reads EAQVTQNPRYLITVTGKKLTVTCSQNMNHEYMSWYRQDPGLGLRQIYYSMNVEVTDKGDVPEGYKVSRKEKRNFPLILESPSPNQTSLYFCASSLSLGDANEKLFFGSGTQLSVL.

The chain employs TRBV18 and TRBJ1-2; TRBD1 agrees at 7 bases. The germline V gene encodes CDR1 KGHSH and CDR2 LQKENI. J lost 4 bases, V lost 3 bases, and 8 bases had no gene match. The CDR3 covers 15 residues. The DNA of the CDR3 is TGTGCCAGCTCACCGGAGGGGGCGCCGAGCTATGGCTACACCTTC. It is translated as CASSPEGAPSYGYTF.

The chain recombines TRBV2 with TRBJ1-1; 7 nucleotides line up with TRBD1. The CDR3 runs to 13 residues. The J segment lost 12 bases and the V segment lost 2 bases, leaving 9 bases of the junction unmatched. Looked up from germline, CDR1 is SNHLY and CDR2 is FYNNEI. The CDR3 DNA reads TGTGCCAGCAGTGAATTAGTCAGGGGGTTAACTTTCTTT. Translated: CASSELVRGLTFF.